The clone carrying this T cell receptor beta chain was seen only a few times. The target antigen is unknown. This record belongs to a study of T cells after yellow fever vaccination. Whole-study findings and limits: Post-booster reappearance was seen for most primary-vaccination clones (about 96% CD4, roughly 88% CD8). The appearance of a small share of clonotypes in both CD4 and CD8 compartments was observed.

Per the germline V gene, CDR1 is DFQATT and CDR2 is SNEGSKA (reference sequence). V dropped 1 base and J dropped 5 bases, with 5 bases sitting between them. The CDR3 contains 11 residues. TCRdb reprocessed the 5' RACE reads via MiXCR and lists one record per CDR3 protein. The data contain under 550,000 distinct CDR3 sequences, just over 20% of them singletons. Specimen: PBMCs, collected more than 20 days after the first yellow fever vaccination. This sequence originates from a man aged 18 to 29 who received the YFV17D yellow fever vaccine. J is TRBJ1-2 and V is TRBV20-1; no definite D call. This chain's CDR3 is CSARGAYGYTF. For the CDR3, the DNA is TGCAGTGCTAGAGGCGCATATGGCTACACCTTC.